The next 23 T cell receptor beta chains were all read from a single sample in a study of blood T cell repertoires in COVID-19. Sequencing used immunoSEQ multiplex PCR; TCRdb keeps in-frame clones, though not all of them. The table records 200,000 to 250,000 clones, 80% to 90% of them present only once. Sequencing used PBMCs or T cells enriched from blood (not recorded which). Source of these receptors: a young man who had recovered from COVID-19.

The V call is TRBV24-1, the J call TRBJ2-5; TRBD1 might be the D (5 bases). The CDR3 consists of 14 residues. V shed 5 bases and J shed 3 bases, with 12 bases lying between them. CDR1 KGHDR and CDR2 SFDVKD come from the germline V gene. CDR3 residues: CATSAYEQEETQYF. CDR3 bases: TGTGCCACCAGTGCCTATGAACAGGAAGAGACCCAGTACTTC.

The rearrangement joins TRBV5-1 to TRBJ2-7, with 7 bases that match TRBD2. The V gene's germline CDR1 is SGHRS and CDR2 YFSETQ. J was trimmed by 5 bases and V by 2 bases; bases with no gene match: 7. The CDR3 sequence is 14 residues long. The CDR3 reads CASSFGGSLNEQYF. In nucleotides, the CDR3 is TGCGCCAGCAGCTTCGGCGGGAGCCTGAACGAGCAGTACTTC.

The rearrangement joins TRBV24-1 to TRBJ1-5; 7 bases are shared with TRBD1. From germline, CDR1 is KGHDR and CDR2 SFDVKD. With V trimmed by 3 bases and J by 6 bases, 4 bases remained unmatched. The CDR3 totals 14 residues. The DNA of the CDR3 is TGTGCCACCAGTGATATGACAGGGTTTCAGCCCCAGCATTTT. This sequence encodes CATSDMTGFQPQHF.

The chain is built from TRBV20-1 and TRBJ2-3; D unclear. The CDR3 is made up of 11 amino acids. Trimming cost V 6 bases and J 4 bases, with 8 bases left between them. Looked up from germline, CDR1 is DFQATT and CDR2 is SNEGSKA (reference sequence). CDR3 DNA: TGCAGTGCCCCGTCGGCAGATACGCAGTATTTT. This translates into CSAPSADTQYF.

The chain combines TRBV11-2 with TRBJ2-1, with 9 bases lining up with TRBD2. The ends lost 1 base at V and 5 bases at J; junction bases unmatched: 15. The CDR3 contains 19 residues. Germline V gives CDR1 SGHAT, CDR2 FQNNGV. The CDR3 loop reads CASSLARWGIGGGDNEQFF. For the CDR3, the DNA is TGTGCCAGCAGCTTAGCCCGGTGGGGAATTGGCGGGGGGGACAATGAGCAGTTCTTC.

Written as DNA, the CDR3 is TGCGCCAGCAGCTCTGGCAGGGGGCAGTCCTATAATTCACCCCTCCACTTT. This codes for CASSSGRGQSYNSPLHF. The rearrangement joins TRBV5-1 to TRBJ1-6, with 8 nucleotides matching TRBD1. The CDR3 loop spans 17 amino acids. CDR1 is SGHRS, CDR2 YFSETQ, per germline. V was pared by 3 bases and J by 1 base, with 6 bases of the junction left unmatched.

The V call is TRBV4-3, the J call TRBJ2-7, with 14 bases fitting TRBD2. With V trimmed by 4 bases and J by 7 bases, 6 bases remained unmatched. Germline values: CDR1 LGHNA, CDR2 YSLEER. The CDR3 has 15 residues. DNA of the CDR3: TGCGCCAGCAGCCCGGGACTAGCGGGGGTGGGGGAGCAGTACTTC. Protein product: CASSPGLAGVGEQYF.

This clone has only a few counts. The chain employs TRBV6-1 and TRBJ1-1; D call uncertain. Germline CDR1 MNHNS, CDR2 SASEGT. This CDR3 is built from 14 residues. V lost 6 bases and J 4 bases, leaving 15 bases between the germline ends. CDR3 amino acids: CASSLSGEGTEAFF. The CDR3 bases are TGTGCCAGCAGCCTGTCCGGGGAAGGCACTGAAGCTTTCTTT.

The chain couples TRBV2 to TRBJ2-5, with D perhaps TRBD2 (5 bases). CDR3 length: 14 amino acids. V gave up 5 bases and J gave up 5 bases, with 15 bases separating them. Germline lookup yields CDR1 SNHLY and CDR2 FYNNEI. The CDR3 loop reads CASSRPGGAETQYF. CDR3 coding DNA: TGTGCCAGCAGTCGGCCAGGAGGCGCGGAGACCCAGTACTTC.

The V gene is TRBV6-2 or TRBV6-3, the J gene TRBJ2-7, with TRBD1 matching over 7 bases. Germline V gene sequence: CDR1 MNHEY, CDR2 SVGEGT. The V gene end was trimmed by 6 bases and the J gene end by 8 bases; junction bases not matched to a gene: 16. CDR3 length equals 15 residues. CDR3 nucleotide sequence: TGTGCCAGCAGCCAAGGAGGCACAGGGGCTAGGAAGCAGTACTTC. It specifies CASSQGGTGARKQYF.

The chain carries TRBV11-3 and TRBJ2-1; 7 nucleotides agree with TRBD2. This CDR3 has 14 amino acids. Germline CDR1 reads SGHNT; CDR2 reads YENEEA. The J segment lost 10 bases and the V segment lost 3 bases, leaving 9 bases of the junction unmatched. CDR3 amino acids: CASSFTASGGEQFF. The CDR3 region has the DNA TGTGCCAGCAGCTTCACCGCTAGCGGAGGGGAGCAGTTCTTC.

This clone has a single count. The gene calls are TRBV7-9 and TRBJ2-5, with a possible D match to TRBD1 (5 bases). Trimming shortened V by 1 base and J by 1 base, and 7 bases separated the two germline ends. Germline-derived CDR1 and CDR2 are SEHNR and FQNEAQ (reference sequence). The length of the CDR3 is 14 residues. The DNA of the CDR3 is TGTGCCAGCAGCTTAGAACAGGTCCAAGAGACCCAGTACTTC. It yields the protein CASSLEQVQETQYF.

In nucleotides, the CDR3 is TGTGCCAGCAGTTACTCGCGGTTAGCCAAAAACATTCAGTACTTC. Translated, it gives CASSYSRLAKNIQYF. The V call is TRBV6-7, the J call TRBJ2-4; D is unclear. Being an ORF, TRBV6-7 has a function that is uncertain. The CDR3 contains 15 residues. V was clipped by 0 bases and J by 0 bases, with 6 bases between them.

The rearrangement links TRBV13 to TRBJ2-5; 14 bases are shared with TRBD2. Germline V gene data show CDR1 as PRHDT and CDR2 as FYEKMQ (reference sequence). Trimming cost V 0 bases and J 0 bases; bases outside gene matches: 3. The CDR3 is 18 amino acids. The CDR3: CASSLGTSGREYQETQYF. The CDR3 region has the DNA TGTGCCAGCAGCTTAGGGACTAGCGGGAGGGAATACCAAGAGACCCAGTACTTC.

The chain combines TRBV28 with TRBJ2-1; 11 bases are a match to TRBD2. The CDR3 has 15 amino acids. V lost 8 bases to trimming and J lost 6 bases; unmatched junction nucleotides: 9. Germline loops: CDR1 MDHEN, CDR2 SYDVKM. Written as DNA, the CDR3 is TGTGCCAGCGGGGGATTAGCGGGAGGGCGCAATGAGCAGTTCTTC. This sequence encodes CASGGLAGGRNEQFF.

CDR3 loop: CASSALAGGSTDTQYF. In DNA, the CDR3 is TGTGCCAGCAGCGCACTAGCGGGAGGGAGCACAGATACGCAGTATTTT. The rearrangement uses TRBV3-1 (or the pseudogene TRBV3-2) and TRBJ2-3; 13 bases fit TRBD2. From germline, CDR1 is LGHDT and CDR2 YNNKEL (reference sequence). J was trimmed by 0 bases and V by 5 bases; bases with no gene match: 2. The CDR3 runs 16 residues.

This rearrangement joins TRBV10-2 to TRBJ1-1; TRBD1 is a possible D gene (5 bases). CDR1 is WSHSY, CDR2 SAAADI, per germline. The CDR3 is 15 residues long. Deletions cut 0 bases from V and 1 base from J, with 9 bases between. This CDR3 reads CASSESTDSNTEAFF. For the CDR3, the DNA is TGCGCCAGCAGTGAGTCGACAGACTCGAACACTGAAGCTTTCTTT.

CDR3 loop: CASSRGQGDYGYTF. Here the CDR3 DNA reads TGTGCCAGCAGCCGGGGACAGGGGGACTATGGCTACACCTTC. The chain combines TRBV7-2 with TRBJ1-2, with 11 bases fitting TRBD1. V was pared by 5 bases and J by 3 bases, with 2 bases of the junction left unmatched. The CDR3 extends over 14 amino acids. The germline V gene encodes CDR1 SGHTA and CDR2 FQGNSA. Looking up the rest from reference TRBV7-2 and TRBJ1-2 gives the full variable domain: GAGVSQSPSNKVTEKGKDVELRCDPISGHTALYWYRQSLGQGLEFLIYFQGNSAPDKSGLPSDRFSAERTGGSVSTLTIQRTQQEDSAVYLCASSRGQGDYGYTFGSGTRLTVV.

V is TRBV20-1 and J is TRBJ2-1; 11 bases map to TRBD2. Germline CDR1 reads DFQATT; CDR2 reads SNEGSKA (reference sequence). The V segment lost 3 bases and the J segment 8 bases; nucleotides outside the gene matches: 9. The CDR3 has 15 residues. Here the CDR3 reads CSASGVLAGVDEQFF. In nucleotides, the CDR3 is TGCAGTGCTAGTGGGGTACTAGCGGGAGTGGATGAGCAGTTCTTC.

The chain links TRBV19 to TRBJ1-1, with D possibly matching TRBD1 (6 bases). The CDR3 has 12 residues. Trimming removed 9 bases at V and 2 bases at J, with 10 bases between. Germline assignment: CDR1 LNHDA and CDR2 SQIVND (reference sequence). The CDR3 coding sequence is TGTGCCAGCAGGGGCGGCAACACTGAAGCTTTCTTT. It is translated as CASRGGNTEAFF.

V and J are TRBV11-2 and TRBJ2-7, with D tentatively TRBD1 (7 bases). Per the germline V gene, CDR1 is SGHAT and CDR2 is FQNNGV. V lost 4 bases and J 2 bases, leaving 12 bases between the germline ends. The CDR3 is made up of 14 amino acids. The CDR3 region is CASSSRGAPYEQYF. The DNA of the CDR3 is TGTGCCAGCAGCTCCAGGGGGGCGCCCTACGAGCAGTACTTC.

The chain links TRBV4-3 to TRBJ1-1, with a tentative D call TRBD1 (5 bases). CDR1 and CDR2 (germline): LGHNA, YSLEER. Trimming shortened V by 0 bases and J by 1 base, and 15 bases separated the two germline ends. The CDR3 loop spans 17 amino acids. The CDR3 DNA follows: TGCGCCAGCAGCCAAGATCGATTCGGGGGAGGGAACACTGAAGCTTTCTTT. Residues: CASSQDRFGGGNTEAFF.

The rearrangement uses TRBV6-5 and TRBJ2-7, with a weak D call TRBD2 (6 bases). This CDR3 region has 12 residues. From germline, CDR1 is MNHEY and CDR2 SVGAGI. Trimming removed 5 bases from V and 6 bases from J, with 11 bases in between. Here the CDR3 reads CASSRRGSEQYF. For the CDR3, the DNA is TGTGCCAGCAGTCGGCGGGGTTCCGAGCAGTACTTC.